The clone carrying this T cell receptor beta chain was observed a handful of times. Template material for TCR beta VDJ and CDR3 profiling consisted of genomic DNA. TCRdb independently ran MiXCR on the reads; one entry per CDR3 protein. The data hold approximately 190,000 distinct CDR3 sequences, with roughly half observed a single time. The data belong to a study of CD8+CD57+ T cells in acquired aplastic anemia. This CDR3 spans 19 amino acids. Trimming left V 4 bases short and J 1 base short, with 25 bases between. The V gene's germline CDR1 is SGHDN and CDR2 FVKESK. Sequencing was done on patients that had shown CD8+CD57+ cell expansion by flow cytometry.

This TCR derives from a human donor with aplastic anemia. The chain has TRBV14 and TRBJ1-1; no reliable D call. The sample taken for sequencing was sorted CD4+, CD8+, or CD8+CD57+ T cells (not recorded which) from PBMCs. CDR3 DNA sequence: TGTGCCAGCAGCCCAATAAATAAGGGCAGGTGGACTTCGAACACTGAAGCTTTCTTT. This sequence encodes CASSPINKGRWTSNTEAFF.